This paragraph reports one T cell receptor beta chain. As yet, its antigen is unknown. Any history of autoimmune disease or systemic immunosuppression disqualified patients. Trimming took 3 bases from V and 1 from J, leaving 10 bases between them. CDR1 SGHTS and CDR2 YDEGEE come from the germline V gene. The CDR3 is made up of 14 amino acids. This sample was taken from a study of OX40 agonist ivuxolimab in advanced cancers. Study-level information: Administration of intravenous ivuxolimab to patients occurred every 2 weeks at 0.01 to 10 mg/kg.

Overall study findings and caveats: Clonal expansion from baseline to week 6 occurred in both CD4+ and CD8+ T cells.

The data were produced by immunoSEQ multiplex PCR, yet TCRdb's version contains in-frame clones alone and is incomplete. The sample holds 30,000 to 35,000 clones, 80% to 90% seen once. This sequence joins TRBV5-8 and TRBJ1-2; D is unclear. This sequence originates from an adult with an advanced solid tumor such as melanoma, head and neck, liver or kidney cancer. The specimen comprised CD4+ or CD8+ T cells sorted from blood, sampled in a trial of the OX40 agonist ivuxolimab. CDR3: CASSYPSLNYGYTF. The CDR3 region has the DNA TGTGCCAGCAGCTACCCCTCTCTTAACTATGGCTACACCTTC.